The 10 T cell receptor beta chains below all came from one sample that was sequenced in a study of low-dose radiotherapy and immunotherapy resistance in tumors (dated by TCRdb to about 2022). Per the publication, the time point label means: after trial treatment. The sample's treatment or condition label is to be understood as: LDRT plus nivolumab, ipilimumab, low-dose cyclophosphamide and aspirin (RACIN trial). The sequencer listed for this sample is Illumina HiSeq 2500. Superscript III and a set of TRAV- and TRBV-specific primers were used to synthesize first-strand cDNA, so that both TCRalpha and TCRbeta chains were covered. An approximately 19-cycle PCR with Phusion amplified the TCRs, pairing a constant-region primer with the adapter that was attached to the V primers. The public reads were reanalyzed by TCRdb: fastp trimming at Q25, MiXCR alignment, in-frame beta chains only. Each record represents a unique CDR3 protein, reported with the most common genes and DNA among its rows. This sample has about 100,000 distinct CDR3 sequences in its table, and about a fifth of those were observed once. The top ten hold roughly 3.9% of the sample.

The source was PBMCs, collected after low-dose radiotherapy plus immunotherapy. These receptors all stem from a male donor with prostate cancer.

This clonotype was seen repeatedly, ten times or more. A read error may produce the germline difference seen at one junction end. V usage is TRBV6-1 and J usage is TRBJ2-1; perhaps TRBD1 as D (5 bases). The CDR3 sequence is 12 residues long. Germline V lookup: CDR1 MNHNS, CDR2 SASEGT. CDR3 sequence (DNA): TGTGCCAGCAGTACCCAGGGCGGCGGTCTGATCTTC. Its protein is CASSTQGGGLIF.

This clonotype showed up many times. This chain links TRBV7-2 with TRBJ1-5; D call uncertain. V was shortened by 4 bases and J by 7 bases, with 11 bases between the two germline ends. Germline CDR1 reads SGHTA; CDR2 reads FQGNSA. This CDR3 spans 13 amino acids. CDR3 bases: TGTGCCAGCAGCTCCCTCTTTGGACAGCCCCAGCATTTT. Encoded protein: CASSSLFGQPQHF.

This clonotype was detected many times. The CDR3 here is CASSLEGGAVLEQYF. The CDR3 DNA sequence: TGCGCCAGCAGCTTGGAGGGCGGGGCGGTCCTGGAGCAGTACTTC. The chain uses TRBV5-1 and TRBJ2-7; D is possibly TRBD2 (6 bases). Germline values: CDR1 SGHRS, CDR2 YFSETQ. The CDR3 covers 15 residues. Trimming stripped 0 bases from V and 7 bases from J, with 17 bases between.

The chain recombines TRBV5-6 with TRBJ2-7; D unresolved. In germline, CDR1 is SGHDT, CDR2 YYEEEE. V shed 0 bases and J shed 5 bases, with 12 bases lying between them. The CDR3 consists of 14 residues. The CDR3 DNA reads as TGTGCCAGCAGCTTGGCGGCGGATCAGGACGAGCAGTACTTC. This gives the protein CASSLAADQDEQYF.

This clonotype was counted at least ten times. The chain links TRBV4-2 to TRBJ2-1; tentative D call: TRBD1 (5 bases). The V end was cut by 1 base, the J end by 7 bases, with 11 bases between. Germline CDR1 LGHNA, CDR2 YNFKEQ. This CDR3 has 14 residues. DNA of the CDR3: TGTGCCAGCAGCCAAGTCAAGAAGGGGAATGAGCAGTTCTTC. This gives the protein CASSQVKKGNEQFF.

Many counts were recorded for this clonotype. In DNA, the CDR3 is TGTGCCAGCAGCTCGACGCCGGGACAGCACAATGAGCAGTTCTTC. It translates to CASSSTPGQHNEQFF. The chain couples TRBV5-5 to TRBJ2-1, with 7 bases identical to TRBD1. V was pared by 3 bases and J by 5 bases, with 8 bases of the junction left unmatched. This CDR3 spans 15 amino acids. CDR1 is SGHKS, CDR2 YYEKEE, per germline (reference sequence). Supplemented by reference TRBV5-5 and TRBJ2-1, the full variable domain reads DAGVTQSPTHLIKTRGQQVTLRCSPISGHKSVSWYQQVLGQGPQFIFQYYEKEERGRGNFPDRFSARQFPNYSSELNVNALLLGDSALYLCASSSTPGQHNEQFFGPGTRLTVL.

This clonotype was seen many times. The J gene is TRBJ1-2, the V gene TRBV2; D perhaps matches TRBD1 (6 bases). CDR1 and CDR2 from the germline V gene are SNHLY and FYNNEI. The CDR3 is 12 amino acids. Trimming left V 5 bases short and J 8 bases short, with 12 bases between. CDR3 nucleotide sequence: TGTGCCAGCAGTCCAGGGGCAACGGGCTACACCTTC. Translation: CASSPGATGYTF.

This clonotype has a count of ten or more. The chain has TRBV5-1 and TRBJ2-1; D call uncertain. The V end was cut by 0 bases, the J end by 10 bases, with 11 bases between. The germline CDR1 and CDR2 sequences are SGHRS and YFSETQ. The CDR3 contains 13 residues. The CDR3 reads CASSLVSMAEQFF. The CDR3 nucleotides are TGCGCCAGCAGCTTGGTGTCGATGGCCGAGCAGTTCTTC.

The genes are TRBV5-1 and TRBJ2-1; D perhaps matches TRBD1 (5 bases). With 4 bases removed from V and 10 bases from J, the gap between germline ends came to 12 bases. The CDR3 consists of 12 residues. Germline-derived CDR1 and CDR2 are SGHRS and YFSETQ. The CDR3 DNA reads TGCGCCAGCAGCCAAGGGGTCGGGGAGCAGTTCTTC. This codes for CASSQGVGEQFF.

This clonotype was observed at least ten times. The J gene is TRBJ2-3, the V gene TRBV20-1; no definite D call. In germline, CDR1 is DFQATT, CDR2 SNEGSKA (reference sequence). This CDR3 region has 11 residues. V was pared by 5 bases and J by 0 bases, with 3 bases between. CDR3 amino acids: CSAESTDTQYF. CDR3 DNA sequence: TGCAGTGCTGAGAGCACAGATACGCAGTATTTT.